Listed below are T cell receptor beta chains from one sample, sequenced in a study of blood T cell repertoires in COVID-19. Measured with immunoSEQ multiplex PCR; TCRdb has only the in-frame clones, and not every one. There are 120,000 or so clones in the sample; over 60% occur only once, and about 3.7% lies in the top ten. The sample consisted of peripheral blood. Receptor source: a woman older than 75 with acute or convalescent COVID-19. CDR3s include the opening cysteine and the closing phenylalanine or tryptophan. The D gene is left open where the match is weak. A row's size may be missing; if present it is once, few, many or a size class.

size,J,D,V,DNA,CDR3
-,TRBJ1-2,-,TRBV21-1,TGTGCCAGCAGCAAACGGCCGAGACAGATCTCATCTAACTATGGCTACACCTTC,CASSKRPRQISSNYGYTF
-,TRBJ2-1,TRBD2,TRBV5-4,TGTGCCAGCAGCTTGGTAGCGGGGGGTGAGCAGTTCTTC,CASSLVAGGEQFF
many,TRBJ1-1,-,TRBV7-9,TGTGCCAGCAGTCCAGGGTGGGTGAACACTGAAGCTTTCTTT,CASSPGWVNTEAFF
-,TRBJ2-1,-,TRBV6-5,TGTGCCAGCAGAGACAGCTTTAATGAGCAGTTCTTC,CASRDSFNEQFF
-,TRBJ2-1,TRBD2,TRBV11-1,TGTGCCAGCAGCTTAGTGGCTAGCGGGGACTACAATGAGCAGTTCTTC,CASSLVASGDYNEQFF
-,TRBJ2-5,-,TRBV25-1,TGTGCCAGCGAATCTCCGCTAGGGGTAGAGACCCAGTACTTC,CASESPLGVETQYF
-,TRBJ1-5,TRBD1,TRBV19,TGTGCCAGCGTGGGACAGACCCTAAATCAGCCCCAGCATTTT,CASVGQTLNQPQHF
-,TRBJ1-5,-,TRBV6-5,TGTGCCAGCGTATGGGGCCCCGAGGAACCCCAGCATTTT,CASVWGPEEPQHF
-,TRBJ2-2,-,TRBV5-4,TGTGCTAGCAGGTATTCGACAGCCTCCGGGGAGCTGTTTTTT,CASRYSTASGELFF
-,TRBJ2-5,-,TRBV2,TGTGCCAGCCAAGCGGAAGAGACCCAGTACTTC,CASQAEETQYF
few,TRBJ2-5,TRBD1,TRBV2,TGTGCCTCGAAGAGGAGGCGGACAGGGGAAGAGACCCAGTACTTC,CASKRRRTGEETQYF
-,TRBJ2-7,TRBD2,TRBV4-2,TGTGCCAGCAGCCGAGGAACTAGCGGGGGGGCCTACGAGCAGTACTTC,CASSRGTSGGAYEQYF
once,TRBJ2-2,TRBD2,TRBV3-1/TRBV3-2,TGTGCCAGCAGCCAACTCGGGGGGGCCGGTGCCGGGGAGCTGTTTTTT,CASSQLGGAGAGELFF
-,TRBJ2-2,-,TRBV2,TGTGCCAGCAGCGGGAGTAGCACCGGGGAGCTGTTTTTT,CASSGSSTGELFF
-,TRBJ1-1,-,TRBV19,TGTGCCAGTAGTATAGGTCTCACCGTCCCACTCAGGTCCTCTGAAGCTTTCTTT,CASSIGLTVPLRSSEAFF
-,TRBJ2-7,-,TRBV27,TGTGCCAGCAGTTCTCTTTTTCGGCGCGGAGACTACGAGCAGTACTTC,CASSSLFRRGDYEQYF
-,TRBJ2-1,-,TRBV6-4,TGTGCCAGCAGCAGGATGGACTTCCCCTACAATGAGCAGTTCTTC,CASSRMDFPYNEQFF
-,TRBJ2-1,TRBD2,TRBV5-5,TGTGCCAGCAGCTTGGTAGCGGGAGTGCACAATGAGCAGTTCTTC,CASSLVAGVHNEQFF
-,TRBJ2-3,-,TRBV5-1,TGCGCCAGCAGCTCCCCGGAGGGCAGCGCCCTTGGGGATACGCAGTATTTT,CASSSPEGSALGDTQYF
-,TRBJ2-7,-,TRBV12-5,TGTGCTAGTGGTTTCTACTGGAGAAAACCCTACGAGCAGTACTTC,CASGFYWRKPYEQYF
-,TRBJ2-7,-,TRBV30,TGTGCCATCGAGACAGGAGCCTACGAGCAGTACTTC,CAIETGAYEQYF
once,TRBJ2-7,-,TRBV25-1,TGTGCCAGCAGTGAAGGAGGTGGGGTTTCCTACGAGCAGTACTTC,CASSEGGGVSYEQYF
-,TRBJ2-7,TRBD2,TRBV7-8,TGTGCCAGCAGCTTAACGGGGGGGTTGGGGTACGAGCAGTACTTC,CASSLTGGLGYEQYF
once,TRBJ1-2,-,TRBV24-1,TGTGCCACCAGTGATTCAGGGTTCGGCTACACCTTC,CATSDSGFGYTF
-,TRBJ1-5,-,TRBV7-9,TGTGCCAGCAGCTTGAGCAGGGGCAATCAGCCCCAGCATTTT,CASSLSRGNQPQHF
few,TRBJ1-6,TRBD1,TRBV14,TGTGCCAGCAGCCTCGTACAGGGGAATTCACCCCTCCACTTT,CASSLVQGNSPLHF